These 29 T cell receptor beta chains share one sample of origin, sequenced in a study of control samples from healthy donors and cancer patients. Libraries were prepared by immunoSEQ multiplex PCR; TCRdb keeps only in-frame clonotypes and omits some of them. Of about 170,000 clones in the sample, around 94% were seen once. The specimen was blood. The receptors stem from a woman aged 18-29 years in good health.

The rearrangement uses TRBV7-6 and TRBJ2-7; no reliable D call. The CDR3 is 13 residues long. CDR1 SGHVS and CDR2 FNYEAQ come from the germline V gene. Trimming pared 0 bases from V and 6 bases from J, leaving 9 bases between. This chain's CDR3 is CASSLASTAEQYF. The CDR3 nucleotides are TGTGCCAGCAGCTTAGCGTCCACAGCCGAGCAGTACTTC.

This rearrangement joins TRBV7-2 to TRBJ2-3; TRBD2 aligns across 8 bases. The junction had 7 bases not matched to a gene; V was cut back by 1 base and J by 1 base. The length of the CDR3 is 17 residues. The germline V gene has CDR1 SGHTA and CDR2 FQGNSA. The CDR3 DNA is TGTGCCAGCAGCTTAGGATCGGGGGGGATACGCACAGATACGCAGTATTTT. Translation gives CASSLGSGGIRTDTQYF.

This chain uses TRBV14 with TRBJ1-3, with D hard to call. Trimming took 0 bases from V and 2 from J, leaving 8 bases between them. The V gene's germline CDR1 is SGHDN and CDR2 FVKESK. CDR3 length: 15 amino acids. The CDR3 bases are TGTGCCAGCAGCCAAGAGGCTACTACTGGAAACACCATATATTTT. The encoded protein is CASSQEATTGNTIYF.

This clone showed up just a few times. The DNA of the CDR3 is TGTGCCAGCAATACAGGGTTTCGCTACGAGCAGTACTTC. Translating gives CASNTGFRYEQYF. The chain has TRBV28 and TRBJ2-7, with a weak D call TRBD1 (6 bases). The CDR3 is 13 amino acids. Trimming stripped 7 bases from V and 3 bases from J, with 13 bases between. Germline assignment: CDR1 MDHEN and CDR2 SYDVKM.

The chain recombines TRBV5-6 with TRBJ1-3; D not resolved. Germline V gives CDR1 SGHDT, CDR2 YYEEEE. V lost 2 bases and J 0 bases, leaving 12 bases between the germline ends. This CDR3 spans 16 amino acids. CDR3 nucleotides: TGTGCCAGCAGCTTTGGAGGGTTTTTCTCTGGAAACACCATATATTTT. It codes for CASSFGGFFSGNTIYF.

V and J are TRBV7-2 and TRBJ2-1; D call uncertain. Trimming pared 1 base from V and 4 bases from J, leaving 5 bases between. The CDR3 is 13 amino acids. Per the germline V gene, CDR1 is SGHTA and CDR2 is FQGNSA. CDR3 sequence reads: CASSLDRYNEQFF. Here the CDR3 DNA reads TGTGCCAGCAGCTTAGACCGTTACAATGAGCAGTTCTTC.

The gene calls are TRBV5-6 and TRBJ1-1; the D is unclear. Trimming took 4 bases from V and 6 from J, leaving 16 bases between them. In germline, CDR1 is SGHDT, CDR2 YYEEEE. This CDR3 spans 14 amino acids. As DNA, the CDR3 is TGTGCCAGCAGCATTCAGACGCTTGGCGCTGAAGCTTTCTTT. Translating it yields CASSIQTLGAEAFF.

V gene TRBV6-5 combines with J gene TRBJ1-4, with 9 bases aligning to TRBD1. The CDR3 consists of 15 residues. From germline, CDR1 is MNHEY and CDR2 SVGAGI. The junction had 8 bases not matched to a gene; V was cut back by 4 bases and J by 8 bases. CDR3: CASSLTGGVREKLFF. CDR3 nucleotides: TGTGCCAGCAGTTTAACAGGGGGCGTTCGGGAAAAACTGTTTTTT.

V and J are TRBV4-1 and TRBJ1-2, with D possibly matching TRBD1 (5 bases). Trimming removed 2 bases from V and 6 bases from J, with 16 bases in between. CDR3 size: 15 residues. The V gene's germline CDR1 is MGHRA and CDR2 YSYEKL. The CDR3 loop is CASSQPRTWENGYTF. The CDR3 DNA sequence: TGCGCCAGCAGCCAACCACGGACATGGGAGAATGGCTACACCTTC.

This chain connects TRBV5-6 to TRBJ2-1; D perhaps matches TRBD1 (5 bases). V gave up 4 bases and J gave up 4 bases, with 9 bases separating them. The CDR3 sequence is 13 residues long. Looked up from germline, CDR1 is SGHDT and CDR2 is YYEEEE. The CDR3 DNA reads TGTGCCAGCAGCGTTGACAGTTACAATGAGCAGTTCTTC. This sequence encodes CASSVDSYNEQFF.

This clone was detected once. This chain links TRBV11-3 with TRBJ1-1; D not resolved. V dropped 1 base and J dropped 4 bases, with 10 bases sitting between them. The CDR3 covers 14 residues. CDR1 and CDR2 (germline): SGHNT, YENEEA. This chain's CDR3 is CASSLGGSSTEAFF. Written as DNA, the CDR3 is TGTGCCAGCAGCTTAGGGGGATCCTCCACTGAAGCTTTCTTT.

The V and J genes are TRBV4-2 and TRBJ1-1; a possible D gene is TRBD1 (6 bases). The V end lost 2 bases, the J end lost 0 bases, and 16 bases lay between the germline ends. CDR1 and CDR2 from the germline V gene are LGHNA and YNFKEQ. There are 17 residues in the CDR3. The CDR3 DNA sequence: TGTGCCAGCAGCCAAACCCCGACAGGACAGATGAACACTGAAGCTTTCTTT. It is translated as CASSQTPTGQMNTEAFF.

The chain couples TRBV24-1 to TRBJ2-1; 7 bases align to TRBD1. In germline, CDR1 is KGHDR, CDR2 SFDVKD. With V trimmed by 3 bases and J by 7 bases, 17 bases remained unmatched. The CDR3 has 18 residues. This CDR3 reads CATSDRGGLTTKKNEQFF. The CDR3 DNA reads TGTGCCACCAGTGATCGAGGGGGCCTAACAACCAAGAAAAATGAGCAGTTCTTC.

J is TRBJ2-5 and V is TRBV6-2 or TRBV6-3; D is uncertain. Trimming stripped 2 bases from V and 2 bases from J, with 9 bases between. Germline values: CDR1 MNHEY, CDR2 SVGEGT. This CDR3 has 14 amino acids. CDR3 sequence (DNA): TGTGCCAGCAGTTACGTGGCTACACAAGAGACCCAGTACTTC. Translating it yields CASSYVATQETQYF.

The chain uses TRBV11-3 and TRBJ2-7; no firm D call. The CDR3 loop spans 13 amino acids. V gave up 1 base and J gave up 6 bases, with 10 bases separating them. CDR1 and CDR2 from the germline V gene are SGHNT and YENEEA. The CDR3 DNA reads as TGTGCCAGCAGCTTAGGAGTTGGGCGCGAGCAGTACTTC. This encodes CASSLGVGREQYF.

The chain has TRBV28 and TRBJ1-4; 7 nucleotides agree with TRBD1. Losses at the gene ends were 8 bases for V and 10 bases for J; bases not matched to a gene: 16. This CDR3 region has 15 residues. Germline V gene data show CDR1 as MDHEN and CDR2 as SYDVKM. Here the CDR3 reads CASRTGQVQSGKLFF. In nucleotides, the CDR3 is TGTGCCAGCCGTACTGGACAGGTCCAATCGGGAAAACTGTTTTTT.

The J gene is TRBJ1-1, the V gene TRBV9; D uncertain. This CDR3 comprises 14 residues. V shed 0 bases and J shed 1 base, with 7 bases lying between them. Germline CDR1 and CDR2: SGDLS and YYNGEE. CDR3 loop: CASSVEGENTEAFF. The CDR3 DNA sequence: TGTGCCAGCAGCGTAGAAGGAGAGAACACTGAAGCTTTCTTT.

The CDR3 DNA sequence: TGTGCCAGCCAGGACAGGTTACGGACTAGCGGGAGATCAGATACGCAGTATTTT. Amino acids: CASQDRLRTSGRSDTQYF. The chain combines TRBV18 with TRBJ2-3, with 13 bases matching TRBD2. The CDR3 is made up of 18 amino acids. CDR1 is KGHSH and CDR2 is LQKENI in the germline V gene. V shed 8 bases and J 4 bases; nucleotides not matched to a gene: 15.

J is TRBJ1-2 and V is TRBV19; the match to TRBD1 covers 7 bases. The CDR3 consists of 14 residues. V lost 4 bases and J lost 2; bases outside the gene matches: 4. From germline, CDR1 is LNHDA and CDR2 SQIVND (reference sequence). Written as DNA, the CDR3 is TGTGCCAGTAGTAAGACGACAGGGAACTATGGCTACACCTTC. Its protein product is CASSKTTGNYGYTF.

The V gene is TRBV6-1, the J gene TRBJ1-5; a possible D gene is TRBD1 (6 bases). CDR1 MNHNS and CDR2 SASEGT come from the germline V gene. The CDR3 runs to 13 residues. V was shortened by 2 bases and J by 7 bases, with 9 bases between the two germline ends. In DNA form, the CDR3 reads TGTGCCAGCAGTGAACAGGGGAGGCAGCCCCAGCATTTT. The encoded protein is CASSEQGRQPQHF.

The chain couples TRBV7-9 to TRBJ1-1; D gene uncertain. The V gene's germline CDR1 is SEHNR and CDR2 FQNEAQ (reference sequence). The length of the CDR3 is 13 residues. With 6 bases removed from V and 1 base from J, the gap between germline ends came to 9 bases. CDR3 nucleotides: TGTGCCAGCAGTTGGACCGGGAACACTGAAGCTTTCTTT. Translating gives CASSWTGNTEAFF.

The chain links TRBV7-2 to TRBJ1-1; D perhaps matches TRBD1 (5 bases). Trimming removed 3 bases at V and 6 bases at J, with 17 bases between. Looked up from germline, CDR1 is SGHTA and CDR2 is FQGNSA. The CDR3 extends over 15 amino acids. As DNA, the CDR3 is TGTGCCAGCAGCTTGGACCTGGGGGTGAGGGCTGAAGCTTTCTTT. Its translation is CASSLDLGVRAEAFF.

This chain links TRBV7-6 with TRBJ2-7; weak D call: TRBD1 (5 bases). CDR1 and CDR2 from the germline V gene are SGHVS and FNYEAQ. CDR3 size: 15 residues. V was trimmed by 1 base and J by 2 bases, leaving 12 bases between them. The CDR3 reads CASSLDAGSAYEQYF. For the CDR3, the DNA is TGTGCCAGCAGCTTAGACGCAGGGTCGGCCTACGAGCAGTACTTC.

The genes are TRBV5-5 and TRBJ1-4, with D tentatively TRBD1 (6 bases). V lost 4 bases, J lost 5 bases, and 18 bases lay in between. Germline V gene sequence: CDR1 SGHKS, CDR2 YYEKEE (reference sequence). There are 16 residues in the CDR3. CDR3 sequence reads: CASSPETGTRNEKLFF. The CDR3 DNA sequence: TGTGCCAGCAGCCCAGAGACCGGGACACGGAATGAAAAACTGTTTTTT.

V gene TRBV5-4 combines with J gene TRBJ1-3, with D perhaps matching TRBD1 (5 bases). The ends were cut back, 0 bases at V and 4 bases at J, with 14 bases in the middle. Germline assignment: CDR1 SGHNT and CDR2 YYREEE (reference sequence). The length of the CDR3 is 16 residues. CDR3 sequence reads: CASSLGSDSAGNTIYF. The CDR3 DNA sequence: TGTGCCAGCAGCTTGGGTAGTGACAGCGCCGGAAACACCATATATTTT.

The chain recombines TRBV3-1 (or the pseudogene TRBV3-2) with TRBJ2-1, with no clear D. Trimming removed 4 bases from V and 8 bases from J, with 9 bases in between. Looked up from germline, CDR1 is LGHDT and CDR2 is YNNKEL (reference sequence). The CDR3 sequence is 12 residues long. The CDR3, as DNA: TGTGCCAGCAGCCCATCCCTCTATGAGCAGTTCTTC. Translating gives CASSPSLYEQFF.

V gene TRBV10-2 combines with J gene TRBJ1-1; 9 nucleotides agree with TRBD1. The germline CDR1 and CDR2 sequences are WSHSY and SAAADI. V shed 8 bases, J shed 4 bases, and the junction held 5 bases outside the gene matches. The CDR3 has 13 amino acids. The CDR3 here is CASSDRGGTEAFF. The CDR3 nucleotides read TGCGCCAGCTCCGACAGGGGGGGCACTGAAGCTTTCTTT.

This clone was detected once. As DNA, the CDR3 is TGTGCCAGCAGCTTAGTTTGTGGACAGTTTGAAAAACTGTTTTTT. This translates into CASSLVCGQFEKLFF. The chain joins TRBV11-3 to TRBJ1-4; TRBD1 is a possible D gene (6 bases). Between the trimmed V and J ends, which lost 1 base and 7 bases, there was a span of 13 bases. Germline values: CDR1 SGHNT, CDR2 YENEEA. The CDR3 loop spans 15 amino acids.

The rearrangement uses TRBV6-5 and TRBJ1-1, with D tentatively TRBD1 (5 bases). The CDR3 length is 14 residues. The germline CDR1 and CDR2 sequences are MNHEY and SVGAGI. V lost 4 bases, J lost 1 base, and 10 bases lay in between. The CDR3 loop reads CASSSAGGNTEAFF. In DNA form, the CDR3 reads TGTGCCAGCAGTTCCGCCGGGGGGAACACTGAAGCTTTCTTT.